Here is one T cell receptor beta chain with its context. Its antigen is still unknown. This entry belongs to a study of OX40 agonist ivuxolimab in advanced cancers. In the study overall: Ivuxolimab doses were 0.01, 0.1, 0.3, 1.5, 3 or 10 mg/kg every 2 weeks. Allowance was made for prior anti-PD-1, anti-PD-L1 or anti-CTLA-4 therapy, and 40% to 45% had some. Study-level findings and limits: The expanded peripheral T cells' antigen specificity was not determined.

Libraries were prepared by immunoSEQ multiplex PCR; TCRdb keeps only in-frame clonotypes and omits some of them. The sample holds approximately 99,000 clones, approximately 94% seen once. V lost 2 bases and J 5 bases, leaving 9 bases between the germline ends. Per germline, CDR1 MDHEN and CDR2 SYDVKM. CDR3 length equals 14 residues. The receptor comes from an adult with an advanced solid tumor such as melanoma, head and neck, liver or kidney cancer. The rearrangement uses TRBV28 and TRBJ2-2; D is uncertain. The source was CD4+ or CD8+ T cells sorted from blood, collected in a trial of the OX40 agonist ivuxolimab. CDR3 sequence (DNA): TGTGCCAGCAGTTTAGGGTATCTGACCGGGGAGCTGTTTTTT. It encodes CASSLGYLTGELFF.